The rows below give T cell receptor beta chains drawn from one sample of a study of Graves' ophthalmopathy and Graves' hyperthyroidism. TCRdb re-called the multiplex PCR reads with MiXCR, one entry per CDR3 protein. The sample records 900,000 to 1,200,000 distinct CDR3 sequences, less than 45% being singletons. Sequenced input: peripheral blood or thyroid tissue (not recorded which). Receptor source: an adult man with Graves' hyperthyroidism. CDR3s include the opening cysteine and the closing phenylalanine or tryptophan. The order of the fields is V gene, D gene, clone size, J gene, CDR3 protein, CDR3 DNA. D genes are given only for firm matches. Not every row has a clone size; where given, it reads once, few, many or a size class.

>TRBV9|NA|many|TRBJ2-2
CASSVEGPNTGELFF
TGTGCCAGCAGCGTAGAAGGTCCGAACACCGGGGAGCTGTTTTTT
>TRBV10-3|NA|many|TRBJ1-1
CAISEKKNTEAFF
TGTGCCATCAGCGAAAAAAAGAACACTGAAGCTTTCTTT
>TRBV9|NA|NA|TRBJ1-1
CASSVEGGVRTEAFF
TGTGCCAGCAGCGTTGAAGGGGGGGTGAGGACTGAAGCTTTCTTT
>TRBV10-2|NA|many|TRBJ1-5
CASSESNRVQPQHF
TGCGCCAGCAGTGAGTCGAACAGGGTTCAGCCCCAGCATTTT
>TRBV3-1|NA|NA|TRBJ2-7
CASSQDGRNGEQYF
TGTGCCAGCAGCCAAGATGGGAGGAATGGCGAGCAGTACTTC
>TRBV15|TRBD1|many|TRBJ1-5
CATSDPPGQIEEPQHF
TGTGCCACCAGCGACCCTCCGGGACAGATTGAAGAGCCCCAGCATTTT
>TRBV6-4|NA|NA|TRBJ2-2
CASSPNTGTGELFF
TGTGCCAGCAGTCCGAACACGGGGACCGGGGAGCTGTTTTTT
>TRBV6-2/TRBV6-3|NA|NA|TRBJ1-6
CASSSRGLDSPLHF
TGTGCCAGCAGTTCGAGAGGGTTGGATTCACCCCTCCACTTT
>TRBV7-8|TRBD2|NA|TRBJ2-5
CASSQAPLGSGSPRDGTQYF
TGCGCCAGCAGCCAAGCTCCTTTGGGTAGCGGGAGCCCCAGGGATGGAACCCAGTACTTC
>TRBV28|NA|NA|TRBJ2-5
CASSPPSGLGKETQYF
TGTGCCAGCAGTCCACCATCCGGACTTGGGAAAGAGACCCAGTACTTC
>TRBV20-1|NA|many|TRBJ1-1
CSWILNTEAFF
TGCAGCTGGATCCTGAACACTGAAGCTTTCTTT
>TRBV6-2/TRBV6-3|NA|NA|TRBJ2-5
CASTEAFKSETQYF
TGTGCCAGCACTGAGGCCTTCAAGTCGGAGACCCAGTACTTC
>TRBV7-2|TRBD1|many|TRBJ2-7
CASSLGGGGYEQYF
TGTGCCAGCAGCTTAGGAGGGGGCGGCTACGAGCAGTACTTC
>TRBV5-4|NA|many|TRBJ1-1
CASSLFNGNTEAFF
TGTGCCAGCAGCTTGTTTAACGGGAACACTGAAGCTTTCTTT
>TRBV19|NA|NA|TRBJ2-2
CASSTRLGELFF
TGTGCCAGTAGTACTCGACTCGGGGAGCTGTTTTTT
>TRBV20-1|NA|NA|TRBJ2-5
CSAQTGVRQPQYF
TGCAGTGCTCAGACCGGGGTCCGTCAGCCCCAGTACTTC
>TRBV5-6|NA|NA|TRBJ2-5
CASGSGVTGGVQETQYF
TGTGCCAGCGGCTCGGGGGTAACAGGCGGGGTCCAAGAGACCCAGTACTTC
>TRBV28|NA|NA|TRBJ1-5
CASTSSNHRNQPQHF
TGTGCCAGCACCTCCTCCAACCATCGCAATCAGCCCCAGCATTTT
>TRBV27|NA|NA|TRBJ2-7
CASSLDSVRVSYEQYF
TGTGCCAGCAGTTTAGATAGTGTCAGGGTATCCTACGAGCAGTACTTC
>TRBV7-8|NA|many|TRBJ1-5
CASSLEAGRGGNQPQHF
TGTGCCAGCAGCTTAGAGGCTGGCAGGGGTGGCAATCAGCCCCAGCATTTT
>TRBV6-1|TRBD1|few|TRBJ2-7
CASRNRDRGSYEQYF
TGTGCCAGTAGAAACCGGGACAGGGGATCCTACGAGCAGTACTTC
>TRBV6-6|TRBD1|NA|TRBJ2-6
CASSPEAGGHGGANVLTF
TGTGCCAGCAGCCCAGAGGCAGGGGGCCATGGTGGGGCCAACGTCCTGACTTTC
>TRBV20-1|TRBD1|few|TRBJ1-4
CSASKTGSGKLFF
TGCAGTGCTAGTAAGACAGGGTCAGGGAAACTGTTTTTT
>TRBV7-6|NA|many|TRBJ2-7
CASSLRGALHEQYF
TGTGCCAGCAGCTTAAGGGGAGCCCTCCACGAGCAGTACTTC
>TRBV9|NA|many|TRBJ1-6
CASARADSPLHF
TGTGCCAGCGCTCGTGCCGACTCACCCCTCCACTTT
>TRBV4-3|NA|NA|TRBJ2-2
CASSQGAAPGTGELFF
TGCGCCAGCAGCCAAGGAGCAGCGCCCGGTACCGGGGAGCTGTTTTTT
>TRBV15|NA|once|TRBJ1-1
CAASGDLTGAPAFF
TGTGCCGCCAGCGGAGACCTGACCGGGGCCCCAGCTTTCTTT
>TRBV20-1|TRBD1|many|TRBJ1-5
CSAFGTVNQPQHF
TGCAGTGCCTTTGGGACAGTCAATCAGCCCCAGCATTTT
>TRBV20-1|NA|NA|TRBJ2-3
CSAMSSTDTQYF
TGCAGTGCTATGTCTAGCACAGATACGCAGTATTTT
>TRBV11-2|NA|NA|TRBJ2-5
CASSHDPRGGETQYF
TGTGCCAGCAGCCACGACCCCCGGGGAGGAGAGACCCAGTACTTC
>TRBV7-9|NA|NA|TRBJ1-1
CASETELNTEAFF
TGTGCCAGCGAGACAGAACTGAACACTGAAGCTTTCTTT
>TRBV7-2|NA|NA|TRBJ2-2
CASSLLRTDTGELFF
TGTGCCAGCAGCTTACTCCGCACCGACACCGGGGAGCTGTTTTTT
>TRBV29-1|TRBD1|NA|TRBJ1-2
CSALGGQGKGYTF
TGCAGCGCCCTGGGTGGACAGGGGAAGGGCTACACCTTC
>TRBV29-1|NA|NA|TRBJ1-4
CSVEVQGSVFF
TGCAGCGTTGAGGTCCAAGGGTCTGTGTTTTTT
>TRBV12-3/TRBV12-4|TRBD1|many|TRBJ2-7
CASSPSDRGGEQYF
TGTGCCAGCAGCCCGAGTGACAGGGGGGGAGAGCAGTACTTC
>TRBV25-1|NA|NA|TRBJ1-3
CASSEVNSGNTIYF
TGTGCCAGCAGTGAAGTCAACTCTGGAAACACCATATATTTT
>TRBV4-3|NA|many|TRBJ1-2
CASSYGRDYGYTF
TGCGCCAGCAGCTACGGACGGGACTATGGCTACACCTTC
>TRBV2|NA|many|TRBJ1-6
CASSVRQGGSPLHF
TGTGCCAGCAGTGTACGGCAGGGCGGCTCACCCCTCCACTTT
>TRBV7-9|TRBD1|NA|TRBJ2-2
CASSSRTGGRTGELFF
TGTGCCAGCAGCTCCAGGACAGGGGGCCGCACCGGGGAGCTGTTTTTT